This T cell receptor beta chain was captured by sequencing in a study of T-cell memory formation after mild COVID-19. V was cut by 6 bases and J by 2 bases, with 17 bases left in between. The CDR3 extends over 15 amino acids. Looked up from germline, CDR1 is MNHEY and CDR2 is SMNVEV (reference sequence). UMIs and sample barcodes were carried by the TCR alpha and TCR beta cDNA libraries that 5'RACE produced using constant-segment primers. One entry per CDR3 protein results from TCRdb running MiXCR on the 5' RACE reads. The repertoire holds 150,000 to 200,000 distinct CDR3 sequences, with around a tenth as singletons.

This clonotype was obtained from a man aged 18 to 29 who had mild COVID-19 (a few samples of this study predate the infection). Cell type and time point are not known. The sequencing sample was made of PBMCs or a T cell subset sorted from them (not recorded which). The rearrangement joins TRBV27 to TRBJ2-7, with D possibly TRBD1 on 6 matching bases. In DNA, the CDR3 is TGTGCCAGCAGAGTATTAAGGGGGATAACCTACGAGCAGTACTTC. Its translation: CASRVLRGITYEQYF.